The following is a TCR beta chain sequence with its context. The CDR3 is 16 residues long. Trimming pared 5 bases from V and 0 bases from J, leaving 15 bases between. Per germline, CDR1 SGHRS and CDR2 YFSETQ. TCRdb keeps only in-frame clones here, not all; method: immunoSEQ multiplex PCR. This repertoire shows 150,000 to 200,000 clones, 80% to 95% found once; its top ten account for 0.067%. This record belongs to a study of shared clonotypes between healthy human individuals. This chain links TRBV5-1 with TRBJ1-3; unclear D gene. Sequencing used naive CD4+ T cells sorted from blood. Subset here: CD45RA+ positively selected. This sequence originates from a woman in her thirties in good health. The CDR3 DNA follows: TGCGCCAGCAGTTCCTCCGGGGTAACCTCTGGAAACACCATATATTTT. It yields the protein CASSSSGVTSGNTIYF.